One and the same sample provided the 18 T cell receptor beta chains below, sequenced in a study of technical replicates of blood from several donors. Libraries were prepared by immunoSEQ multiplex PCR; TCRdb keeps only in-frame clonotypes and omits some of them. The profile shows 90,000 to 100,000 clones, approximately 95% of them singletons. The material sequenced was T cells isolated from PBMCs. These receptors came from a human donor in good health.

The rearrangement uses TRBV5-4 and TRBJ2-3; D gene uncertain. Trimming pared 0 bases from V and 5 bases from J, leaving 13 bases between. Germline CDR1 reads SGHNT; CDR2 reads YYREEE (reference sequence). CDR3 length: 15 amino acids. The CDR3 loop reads CASSLVSSAEDTQYF. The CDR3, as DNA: TGTGCCAGCAGCTTGGTTAGCTCGGCCGAAGATACGCAGTATTTT.

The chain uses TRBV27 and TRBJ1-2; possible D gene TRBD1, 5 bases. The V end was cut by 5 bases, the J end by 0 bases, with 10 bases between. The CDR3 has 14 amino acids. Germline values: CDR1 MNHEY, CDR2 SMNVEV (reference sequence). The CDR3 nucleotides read TGTGCCAGCAGTGACGCCAGGGCTAACTATGGCTACACCTTC. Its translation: CASSDARANYGYTF.

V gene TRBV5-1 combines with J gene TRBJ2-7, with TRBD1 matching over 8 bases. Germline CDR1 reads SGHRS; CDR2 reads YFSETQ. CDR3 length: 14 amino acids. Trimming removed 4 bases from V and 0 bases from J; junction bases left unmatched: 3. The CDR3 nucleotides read TGCGCCAGCAGCACCGGACAGGGCTCCTACGAGCAGTACTTC. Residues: CASSTGQGSYEQYF.

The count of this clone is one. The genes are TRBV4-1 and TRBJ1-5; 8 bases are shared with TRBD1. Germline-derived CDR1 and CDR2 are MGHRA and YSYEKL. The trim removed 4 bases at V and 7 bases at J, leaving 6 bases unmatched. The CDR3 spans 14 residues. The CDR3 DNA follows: TGCGCCAGCAGCCCGAGACAGGGGAGCCAGCCCCAGCATTTT. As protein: CASSPRQGSQPQHF.

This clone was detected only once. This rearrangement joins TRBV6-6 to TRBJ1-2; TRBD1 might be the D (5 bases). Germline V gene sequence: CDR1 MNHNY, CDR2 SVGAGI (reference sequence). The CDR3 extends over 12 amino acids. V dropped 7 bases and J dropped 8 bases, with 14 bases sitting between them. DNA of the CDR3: TGTGCCAGCAATACGGAGGGGCTCGGCTACACCTTC. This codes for CASNTEGLGYTF.

CDR3 in amino acids: CASSVARDVTEAFF. The CDR3 coding sequence is TGTGCCAGCAGTGTGGCCAGGGATGTTACTGAAGCTTTCTTT. The V and J genes are TRBV6-5 and TRBJ1-1, with D possibly matching TRBD1 (5 bases). The CDR3 spans 14 residues. Deletions cut 5 bases from V and 5 bases from J, with 15 bases between. Germline loops: CDR1 MNHEY, CDR2 SVGAGI.

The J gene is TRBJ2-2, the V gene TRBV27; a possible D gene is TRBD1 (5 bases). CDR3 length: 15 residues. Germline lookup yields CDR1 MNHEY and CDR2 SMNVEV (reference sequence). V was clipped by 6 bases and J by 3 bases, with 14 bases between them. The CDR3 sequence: CASSRYDRHTGELFF. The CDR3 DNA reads TGTGCCAGCAGCAGATATGACAGACACACCGGGGAGCTGTTTTTT.

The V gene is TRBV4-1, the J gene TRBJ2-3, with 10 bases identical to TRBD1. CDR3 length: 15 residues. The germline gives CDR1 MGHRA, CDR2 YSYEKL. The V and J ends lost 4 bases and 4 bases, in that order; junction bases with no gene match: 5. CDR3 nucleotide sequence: TGCGCCAGCAGCCGACAGGGGGCGGGCCCAGATACGCAGTATTTT. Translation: CASSRQGAGPDTQYF.

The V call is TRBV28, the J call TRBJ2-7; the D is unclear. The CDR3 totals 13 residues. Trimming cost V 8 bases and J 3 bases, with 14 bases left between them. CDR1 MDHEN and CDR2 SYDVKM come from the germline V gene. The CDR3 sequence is CASHTDTFYEQYF. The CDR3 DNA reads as TGTGCCAGCCATACAGACACCTTCTACGAGCAGTACTTC.

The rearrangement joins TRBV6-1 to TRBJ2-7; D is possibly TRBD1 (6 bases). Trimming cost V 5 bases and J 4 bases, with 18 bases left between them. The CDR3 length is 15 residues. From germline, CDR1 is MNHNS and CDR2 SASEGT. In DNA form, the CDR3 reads TGTGCCAGCAGTTTAGCACAGGGTGAAGGATACGAGCAGTACTTC. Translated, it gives CASSLAQGEGYEQYF.

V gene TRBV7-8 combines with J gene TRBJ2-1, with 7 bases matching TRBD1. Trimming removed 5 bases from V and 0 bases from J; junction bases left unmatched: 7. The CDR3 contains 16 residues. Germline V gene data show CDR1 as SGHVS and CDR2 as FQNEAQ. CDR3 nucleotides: TGTGCCAGCAGCCTCAAGACAGGGCCCTCCTACAATGAGCAGTTCTTC. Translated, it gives CASSLKTGPSYNEQFF.

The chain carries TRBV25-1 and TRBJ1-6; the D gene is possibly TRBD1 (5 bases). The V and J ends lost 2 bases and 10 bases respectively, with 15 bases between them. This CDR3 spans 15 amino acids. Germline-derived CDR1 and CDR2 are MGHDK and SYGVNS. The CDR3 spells CASSEHAGVGSPLHF. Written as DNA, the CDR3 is TGTGCCAGCAGTGAACATGCGGGGGTTGGGTCACCCCTCCACTTT. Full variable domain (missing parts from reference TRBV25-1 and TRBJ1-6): EADIYQTPRYLVIGTGKKITLECSQTMGHDKMYWYQQDPGMELHLIHYSYGVNSTEKGDLSSESTVSRIRTEHFPLTLESARPSHTSQYLCASSEHAGVGSPLHFGNGTRLTVT.

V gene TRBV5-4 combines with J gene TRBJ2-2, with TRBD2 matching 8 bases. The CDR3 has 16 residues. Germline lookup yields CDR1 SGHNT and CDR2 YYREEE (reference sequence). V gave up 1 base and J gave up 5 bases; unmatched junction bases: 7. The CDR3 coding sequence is TGTGCCAGCAGCTTGTTCGGCGGGAGGAGGACCGGGGAGCTGTTTTTT. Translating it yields CASSLFGGRRTGELFF.

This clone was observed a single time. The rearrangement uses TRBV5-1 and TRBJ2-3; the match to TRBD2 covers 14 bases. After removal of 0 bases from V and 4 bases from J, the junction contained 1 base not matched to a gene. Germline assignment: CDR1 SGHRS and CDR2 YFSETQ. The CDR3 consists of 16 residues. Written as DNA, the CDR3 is TGCGCCAGCAGCTTGGGGACTAGCGGGAGGCCAGATACGCAGTATTTT. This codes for CASSLGTSGRPDTQYF. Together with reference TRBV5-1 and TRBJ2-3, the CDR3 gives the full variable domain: KAGVTQTPRYLIKTRGQQVTLSCSPISGHRSVSWYQQTPGQGLQFLFEYFSETQRNKGNFPGRFSGRQFSNSRSEMNVSTLELGDSALYLCASSLGTSGRPDTQYFGPGTRLTVL.

The CDR3 region has the DNA TGTGCCAGTAGTATAGAGGGGTGGACAGGCTCACCGAAAAACATTCAGTACTTC. Residues: CASSIEGWTGSPKNIQYF. V and J are TRBV19 and TRBJ2-4; 7 positions match TRBD1. Unmatched junction bases numbered 12, after V lost 0 bases and J lost 4 bases. Germline V CDR1 and CDR2: LNHDA, SQIVND (reference sequence). The CDR3 runs to 18 residues.

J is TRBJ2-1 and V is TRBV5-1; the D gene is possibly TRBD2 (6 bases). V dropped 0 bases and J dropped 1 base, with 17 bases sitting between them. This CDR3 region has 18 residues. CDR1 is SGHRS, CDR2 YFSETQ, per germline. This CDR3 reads CASSLGDGAGVSYNEQFF. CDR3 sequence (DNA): TGCGCCAGCAGCTTGGGAGATGGAGCGGGCGTGTCCTACAATGAGCAGTTCTTC.

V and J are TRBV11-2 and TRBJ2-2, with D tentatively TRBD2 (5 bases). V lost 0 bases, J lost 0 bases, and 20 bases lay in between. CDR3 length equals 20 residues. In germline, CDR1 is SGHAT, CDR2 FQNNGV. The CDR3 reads CASSLEEDFAKQPNTGELFF. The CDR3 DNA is TGTGCCAGCAGCTTAGAGGAGGACTTTGCCAAACAACCGAACACCGGGGAGCTGTTTTTT.

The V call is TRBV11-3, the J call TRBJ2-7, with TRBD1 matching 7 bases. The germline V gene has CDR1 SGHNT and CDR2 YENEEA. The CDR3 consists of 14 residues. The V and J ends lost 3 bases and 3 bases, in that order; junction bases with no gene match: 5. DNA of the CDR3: TGTGCCAGCAGCTTTGGTCAGGGGGACTACGAGCAGTACTTC. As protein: CASSFGQGDYEQYF.